The T cell receptor (beta chain) described here comes from a study of tumor-infiltrating lymphocytes in primary liver carcinoma. In the study overall: Each sample had roughly 3.5 to 8 million productive TCRbeta reads regardless of tissue type.

The study, taken as a whole, reports: In the absence of sorting, bulk samples left CD4+ and CD8+ repertoires uncompared.

Researchers drew blood RNA from unsorted whole blood and extracted germline DNA as well. On this clonotype: Its specificity is not known. Given a much more abundant clone one base away, this may be a read error.

Constant-region priming of around 500 ng total RNA yielded TCR beta cDNA. Three rounds of nested multiplex PCR with slightly modified ARM-PCR produced TCR beta libraries. Running approximately 10 cycles apiece, the first two PCR rounds relied on TRBV1-TRBV30 forward primers together with a C-beta reverse primer. TCRdb redid the calling of the multiplex PCR reads with MiXCR, one entry per CDR3 protein. This table has about 200,000 distinct CDR3 sequences, about 61% appearing once. The CDR3 is made up of 18 amino acids. V gave up 5 bases and J gave up 6 bases; unmatched junction bases: 9. The sequence was collected from an older woman with primary liver carcinoma and hepatitis B virus infection. Material: peripheral blood. The rearrangement uses TRBV12-3 or TRBV12-4 and TRBJ2-2, with 16 bases fitting TRBD2. CDR3: CASSATGTSGRVSGELFF. As DNA, the CDR3 is TGTGCCAGCAGTGCCACCGGGACTAGCGGGAGGGTCTCCGGGGAGCTGTTTTTT.